Presented here are 30 T cell receptor beta chains from one specimen sequenced in a study of graft-versus-host responses after intestinal transplantation. The data were produced by immunoSEQ multiplex PCR, yet TCRdb's version contains in-frame clones alone and is incomplete. The top ten clones hold approximately 0.069% of a sample with over 75,000 clones, 92% of them seen once. What these receptors recognize is not known. This specimen was unstimulated CD8+ T cells sorted from spleen or lymph node cells, taken before transplant. Receptor source: a human donor who was the organ donor for an intestinal transplant.

The chain recombines TRBV6-5 with TRBJ1-5, with a tentative D call TRBD1 (6 bases). This CDR3 is built from 14 residues. V dropped 5 bases and J dropped 6 bases, with 14 bases sitting between them. In germline, CDR1 is MNHEY, CDR2 SVGAGI. In DNA form, the CDR3 reads TGTGCCAGCAGTACCAGGGAGGGGGGTCAGCCCCAGCATTTT. Translation: CASSTREGGQPQHF.

The rearrangement joins TRBV13 to TRBJ2-2, with no clear D. Germline V gives CDR1 PRHDT, CDR2 FYEKMQ (reference sequence). The CDR3 has 12 residues. V gave up 5 bases and J gave up 4 bases, with 5 bases separating them. CDR3 amino acids: CASSLITGELFF. The DNA for the CDR3 is TGTGCCAGCAGCCTTATCACCGGGGAGCTGTTTTTT.

J is TRBJ1-5 and V is TRBV6-1; D is perhaps TRBD1 (5 bases). The V and J ends lost 4 bases and 6 bases respectively, with 16 bases between them. Germline assignment: CDR1 MNHNS and CDR2 SASEGT. The length of the CDR3 is 15 residues. The CDR3 region has the DNA TGTGCCAGCAGTGCCTGGGGGGGAGAGGGTCAGCCCCAGCATTTT. Residues: CASSAWGGEGQPQHF.

This sequence joins TRBV5-4 and TRBJ1-1, with D uncertain. CDR3 length: 14 residues. Germline V lookup: CDR1 SGHNT, CDR2 YYREEE (reference sequence). V gave up 0 bases and J gave up 3 bases, with 9 bases separating them. Here the CDR3 reads CASSLEPSDTEAFF. CDR3 DNA: TGTGCCAGCAGCTTGGAGCCCTCGGACACTGAAGCTTTCTTT.

V is TRBV19 and J is TRBJ1-4; 8 nucleotides agree with TRBD1. The germline CDR1 and CDR2 sequences are LNHDA and SQIVND (reference sequence). The trim removed 7 bases at V and 12 bases at J, leaving 4 bases unmatched. The length of the CDR3 is 11 residues. CDR3 loop: CASTGGGELFF. The CDR3 DNA sequence: TGTGCCAGTACAGGGGGCGGCGAACTGTTTTTT. The variable domain in full, completed from reference TRBV19 and TRBJ1-4, reads DGGITQSPKYLFRKEGQNVTLSCEQNLNHDAMYWYRQDPGQGLRLIYYSQIVNDFQKGDIAEGYSVSREKKESFPLTVTSAQKNPTAFYLCASTGGGELFFGSGTQLSVL.

This chain uses TRBV2 with TRBJ2-1; 9 bases are shared with TRBD2. There are 15 residues in the CDR3. The ends lost 3 bases at V and 5 bases at J; junction bases unmatched: 5. Germline CDR1 is SNHLY and CDR2 is FYNNEI. The CDR3 reads CASSDGLAPDNEQFF. Here the CDR3 DNA reads TGTGCCAGCAGTGATGGACTAGCGCCAGACAATGAGCAGTTCTTC.

This rearrangement joins TRBV7-9 to TRBJ2-3, with TRBD2 identical over 8 bases. CDR3 size: 15 residues. After removal of 4 bases from V and 4 bases from J, the junction contained 7 bases not matched to a gene. CDR1 is SEHNR, CDR2 FQNEAQ, per germline (reference sequence). The CDR3 spells CASSWVGGASDTQYF. The CDR3 nucleotides read TGTGCCAGCAGCTGGGTCGGGGGGGCGTCAGATACGCAGTATTTT.

This clone appeared once. The chain is built from TRBV28 and TRBJ1-2; 7 bases are a match to TRBD1. CDR1 MDHEN and CDR2 SYDVKM come from the germline V gene. Trimming at V came to 5 bases and at J to 4 bases, leaving 16 bases not matched to a gene. The CDR3 sequence is 17 residues long. CDR3 sequence (DNA): TGTGCCAGCAGTCCCCTAGGGCCGACAGGGAGCTTCTATGGCTACACCTTC. Its translation is CASSPLGPTGSFYGYTF.

The chain couples TRBV9 to TRBJ1-2; possibly TRBD1 for D (5 bases). The germline gives CDR1 SGDLS, CDR2 YYNGEE. CDR3 length: 14 residues. The V end was cut by 4 bases, the J end by 4 bases, with 14 bases between. The CDR3: CASSREDNRYGYTF. As DNA, the CDR3 is TGTGCCAGCAGCCGAGAGGACAACCGCTATGGCTACACCTTC.

This sequence joins TRBV6-5 and TRBJ1-4; TRBD1 might be the D (6 bases). CDR1 is MNHEY and CDR2 is SVGAGI in the germline V gene. V dropped 7 bases and J dropped 5 bases, with 17 bases sitting between them. The CDR3 loop spans 15 amino acids. The CDR3 nucleotides read TGTGCCAGCAATCAGGCCTGGACAGAAAATGAAAAACTGTTTTTT. This encodes CASNQAWTENEKLFF.

The chain links TRBV19 to TRBJ2-1; 10 bases fit TRBD2. This CDR3 is built from 17 residues. The germline CDR1 and CDR2 sequences are LNHDA and SQIVND (reference sequence). J gave up 5 bases and V 2 bases, and 9 bases lay outside the gene matches. This CDR3 is CASSIKLAGGPNNEQFF. CDR3 DNA: TGTGCCAGTAGTATAAAATTAGCGGGAGGACCAAACAATGAGCAGTTCTTC. Full variable domain (rest looked up from reference TRBV19 and TRBJ2-1): DGGITQSPKYLFRKEGQNVTLSCEQNLNHDAMYWYRQDPGQGLRLIYYSQIVNDFQKGDIAEGYSVSREKKESFPLTVTSAQKNPTAFYLCASSIKLAGGPNNEQFFGPGTRLTVL.

The genes are TRBV5-6 and TRBJ2-1, with TRBD2 as a possible D gene (6 bases). CDR3 length equals 13 residues. V was cut by 2 bases and J by 6 bases, with 9 bases left in between. The germline V gene has CDR1 SGHDT and CDR2 YYEEEE. The CDR3 reads CASSFGGSNEQFF. CDR3 coding DNA: TGTGCCAGCAGCTTTGGGGGGTCCAATGAGCAGTTCTTC. Full variable domain (rest looked up from reference TRBV5-6 and TRBJ2-1): DAGVTQSPTHLIKTRGQQVTLRCSPKSGHDTVSWYQQALGQGPQFIFQYYEEEERQRGNFPDRFSGHQFPNYSSELNVNALLLGDSALYLCASSFGGSNEQFFGPGTRLTVL.

The chain links TRBV5-4 to TRBJ2-3; perhaps TRBD2 as D (5 bases). The CDR3 has 16 residues. Trimming removed 2 bases at V and 1 base at J, with 14 bases between. Germline CDR1 reads SGHNT; CDR2 reads YYREEE (reference sequence). For the CDR3, the DNA is TGTGCCAGCAGCTTCTGGGGTGAGGGCCGCACAGATACGCAGTATTTT. This sequence encodes CASSFWGEGRTDTQYF.

This clone has only one observation. The chain is built from TRBV28 and TRBJ1-4; 11 bases fit TRBD1. This CDR3 contains 17 residues. V dropped 5 bases and J dropped 8; count of bases not matched to a gene: 13. CDR1 MDHEN and CDR2 SYDVKM come from the germline V gene. DNA for the CDR3: TGTGCCAGCAGTGGGACAGGGGGAGGTGAGGGACAAGAAAAACTGTTTTTT. Its protein product is CASSGTGGGEGQEKLFF.

This sequence joins TRBV19 and TRBJ2-1; TRBD2 matches at 12 bases. V lost 3 bases to trimming and J lost 8 bases; unmatched junction nucleotides: 8. The CDR3 is 16 residues long. Germline CDR1 LNHDA, CDR2 SQIVND (reference sequence). DNA for the CDR3: TGTGCCAGTAGTATGGCTAGCGGGGGGGCCGGGCATGAGCAGTTCTTC. Translated, it gives CASSMASGGAGHEQFF.

The chain is built from TRBV9 and TRBJ2-1; 15 nucleotides line up with TRBD2. Germline values: CDR1 SGDLS, CDR2 YYNGEE. With 3 bases clipped from V and 8 bases from J, the junction kept 12 bases outside the gene matches. This CDR3 is built from 18 residues. The DNA of the CDR3 is TGTGCCAGCAGCGAGCGGACTAGCGGGAGGGCCCTTATAGATGAGCAGTTCTTC. This codes for CASSERTSGRALIDEQFF.

This clone occurred once. The gene calls are TRBV5-6 and TRBJ1-3, with unresolved D. The CDR3 sequence is 15 residues long. V was cut by 5 bases and J by 7 bases, with 19 bases left in between. The germline V gene encodes CDR1 SGHDT and CDR2 YYEEEE. CDR3 bases: TGTGCCAGCAGTGCCGGGCCCTCGGCGGGGAACACCATATATTTT. This encodes CASSAGPSAGNTIYF.

The chain recombines TRBV23-1 with TRBJ2-2, with D maybe TRBD2 (5 bases). TRBV23-1 is reported as an ORF; its role is uncertain. The V and J ends lost 4 bases and 8 bases respectively, with 17 bases between them. This CDR3 is 15 amino acids long. CDR3 protein: CASSLGLAPGGELFF. Here the CDR3 DNA reads TGCGCCAGCAGTCTCGGGCTAGCCCCTGGGGGGGAGCTGTTTTTT.

The chain employs TRBV5-8 and TRBJ1-2, with D hard to call. Germline V gene data show CDR1 as SGHTS and CDR2 as YDEGEE. V gave up 0 bases and J gave up 0 bases, with 12 bases separating them. The CDR3 is 16 amino acids. CDR3 protein: CASSLELIGANYGYTF. The CDR3, as DNA: TGTGCCAGCAGCTTGGAGCTCATTGGAGCTAACTATGGCTACACCTTC.

The chain joins TRBV11-2 to TRBJ2-5; 9 nucleotides agree with TRBD1. The CDR3 is 15 residues long. V was pared by 4 bases and J by 2 bases, with 5 bases of the junction left unmatched. The germline V gene encodes CDR1 SGHAT and CDR2 FQNNGV. The CDR3 sequence is CASSSPTGGQETQYF. Here the CDR3 DNA reads TGTGCCAGCAGCTCCCCGACAGGGGGTCAAGAGACCCAGTACTTC.

The V and J genes are TRBV14 and TRBJ1-1; D possibly corresponds to TRBD1 (5 bases). Germline values: CDR1 SGHDN, CDR2 FVKESK. V gave up 3 bases and J gave up 0 bases, with 11 bases separating them. This CDR3 spans 15 amino acids. The CDR3 sequence is CASSQTTDLNTEAFF. CDR3 sequence (DNA): TGTGCCAGCAGCCAGACGACAGACCTGAACACTGAAGCTTTCTTT.

The chain couples TRBV7-9 to TRBJ2-7; 13 nucleotides align to TRBD2. The CDR3 has 16 residues. In germline, CDR1 is SEHNR, CDR2 FQNEAQ (reference sequence). Losses at the gene ends were 5 bases for V and 3 bases for J; bases not matched to a gene: 7. The CDR3 region is CASSQKGLAGIYEQYF. DNA of the CDR3: TGTGCCAGCAGCCAGAAGGGACTAGCGGGAATCTACGAGCAGTACTTC.

The chain carries TRBV2 and TRBJ2-3; 10 bases align to TRBD1. The CDR3 runs 14 residues. J lost 1 base, V lost 11 bases, and 6 bases had no gene match. Germline loops: CDR1 SNHLY, CDR2 FYNNEI. CDR3 sequence reads: CAGLGQGGTDTQYF. The CDR3 region has the DNA TGTGCCGGCCTCGGACAGGGGGGCACAGATACGCAGTATTTT.

The chain combines TRBV30 with TRBJ1-1, with D possibly being TRBD1 (5 bases). Germline lookup yields CDR1 GTSNPN and CDR2 SVGIG (reference sequence). The CDR3 is 13 amino acids. V lost 4 bases, J lost 1 base, and 10 bases lay in between. Here the CDR3 reads CAWMDTKNTEAFF. DNA for the CDR3: TGTGCCTGGATGGACACCAAGAACACTGAAGCTTTCTTT.

This clone was detected once. The rearrangement links TRBV7-6 to TRBJ1-1; D perhaps matches TRBD1 (5 bases). Germline CDR1 SGHVS, CDR2 FNYEAQ. The length of the CDR3 is 13 residues. Between the trimmed V and J ends, which lost 3 bases and 1 base, there was a span of 6 bases. The CDR3 protein is CASSLDKNTEAFF. In nucleotides, the CDR3 is TGTGCCAGCAGCTTGGACAAGAACACTGAAGCTTTCTTT.

The chain combines TRBV4-2 with TRBJ2-5; no clear D gene. CDR3 length: 15 residues. CDR1 and CDR2 from the germline V gene are LGHNA and YNFKEQ. Trimming took off 4 bases at V and 5 bases at J, with 17 bases between the two ends. The CDR3 DNA is TGTGCCAGCAGCCTAGATCGTTATACTCTGGAGACCCAGTACTTC. As protein: CASSLDRYTLETQYF.

In regard to this clone: The sample holds other DNA sequences that translate to the same CDR3. V and J are TRBV5-1 and TRBJ2-7; 9 bases fit TRBD2. Germline values: CDR1 SGHRS, CDR2 YFSETQ. The CDR3 is 14 residues long. V was clipped by 0 bases and J by 4 bases; unmatched bases: 2. Here the CDR3 DNA reads TGCGCCAGCAGCTTGGGTAGCGGGAGTTACGAGCAGTACTTC. It encodes CASSLGSGSYEQYF.

This clone was detected once. The chain has TRBV29-1 and TRBJ1-5, with a tentative D call TRBD1 (5 bases). The germline V and J ends were trimmed by 5 bases and 0 bases, with 8 bases remaining between them. From germline, CDR1 is SQVTM and CDR2 ANQGSEA. The CDR3 runs 13 residues. CDR3 sequence: CSVRTYSNQPQHF. In DNA form, the CDR3 reads TGCAGCGTTCGGACATATAGCAATCAGCCCCAGCATTTT.

V usage is TRBV11-2 and J usage is TRBJ1-1; no definite D call. The CDR3 spans 13 residues. CDR1 SGHAT and CDR2 FQNNGV come from the germline V gene. With 4 bases removed from V and 7 bases from J, the gap between germline ends came to 13 bases. Here the CDR3 DNA reads TGTGCCAGCAGCTCCGGGAGCCATTATGAAGCTTTCTTT. Its protein product is CASSSGSHYEAFF.

This chain links TRBV7-8 with TRBJ2-7, with TRBD2 matching 11 bases. The CDR3 has 14 residues. The V and J ends lost 6 bases and 1 base, in that order; junction bases with no gene match: 2. Germline V CDR1 and CDR2: SGHVS, FQNEAQ. The CDR3 bases are TGTGCCAGCAGAGCTAGCGGGAGGTCCTACGAGCAGTACTTC. As protein: CASRASGRSYEQYF.